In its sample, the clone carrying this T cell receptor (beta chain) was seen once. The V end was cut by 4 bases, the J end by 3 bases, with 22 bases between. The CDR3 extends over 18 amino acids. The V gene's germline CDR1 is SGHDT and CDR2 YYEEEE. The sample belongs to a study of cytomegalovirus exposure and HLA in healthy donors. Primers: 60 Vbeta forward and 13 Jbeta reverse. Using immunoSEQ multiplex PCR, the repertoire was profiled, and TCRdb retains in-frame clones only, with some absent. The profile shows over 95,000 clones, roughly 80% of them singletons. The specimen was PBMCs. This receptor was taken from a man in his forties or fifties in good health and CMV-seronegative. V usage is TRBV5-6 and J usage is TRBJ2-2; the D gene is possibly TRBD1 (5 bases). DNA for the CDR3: TGTGCCAGCAGCCTCAGAGTATGGGGCCCTCTCGACACCGGGGAGCTGTTTTTT. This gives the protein CASSLRVWGPLDTGELFF.